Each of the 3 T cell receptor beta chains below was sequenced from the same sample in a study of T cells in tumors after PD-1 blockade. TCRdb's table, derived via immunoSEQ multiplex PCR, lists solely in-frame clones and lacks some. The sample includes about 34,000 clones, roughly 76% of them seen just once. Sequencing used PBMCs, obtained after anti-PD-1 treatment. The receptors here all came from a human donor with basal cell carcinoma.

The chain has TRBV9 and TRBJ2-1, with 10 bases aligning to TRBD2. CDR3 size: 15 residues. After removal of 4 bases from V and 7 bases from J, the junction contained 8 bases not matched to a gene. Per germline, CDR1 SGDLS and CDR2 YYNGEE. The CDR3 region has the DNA TGTGCCAGCAGCCGTGGAGCGGGAGGGGGTAATGAGCAGTTCTTC. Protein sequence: CASSRGAGGGNEQFF.

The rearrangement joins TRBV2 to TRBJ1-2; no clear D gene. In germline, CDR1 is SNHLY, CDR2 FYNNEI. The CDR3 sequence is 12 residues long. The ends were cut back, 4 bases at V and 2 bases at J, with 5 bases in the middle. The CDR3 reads CASSGVNYGYTF. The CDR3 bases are TGTGCCAGCAGTGGCGTGAACTATGGCTACACCTTC. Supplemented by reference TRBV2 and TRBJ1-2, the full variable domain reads EPEVTQTPSHQVTQMGQEVILRCVPISNHLYFYWYRQILGQKVEFLVSFYNNEISEKSEIFDDQFSVERPDGSNFTLKIRSTKLEDSAMYFCASSGVNYGYTFGSGTRLTVV.

CDR3 sequence: CASGQVGRPTYEQYF. The CDR3 DNA reads TGTGCCAGCGGCCAGGTGGGCAGGCCGACCTACGAGCAGTACTTC. The V gene is TRBV5-4, the J gene TRBJ2-7; D is uncertain. Germline values: CDR1 SGHNT, CDR2 YYREEE (reference sequence). This CDR3 has 15 amino acids. Trimming pared 7 bases from V and 2 bases from J, leaving 19 bases between.